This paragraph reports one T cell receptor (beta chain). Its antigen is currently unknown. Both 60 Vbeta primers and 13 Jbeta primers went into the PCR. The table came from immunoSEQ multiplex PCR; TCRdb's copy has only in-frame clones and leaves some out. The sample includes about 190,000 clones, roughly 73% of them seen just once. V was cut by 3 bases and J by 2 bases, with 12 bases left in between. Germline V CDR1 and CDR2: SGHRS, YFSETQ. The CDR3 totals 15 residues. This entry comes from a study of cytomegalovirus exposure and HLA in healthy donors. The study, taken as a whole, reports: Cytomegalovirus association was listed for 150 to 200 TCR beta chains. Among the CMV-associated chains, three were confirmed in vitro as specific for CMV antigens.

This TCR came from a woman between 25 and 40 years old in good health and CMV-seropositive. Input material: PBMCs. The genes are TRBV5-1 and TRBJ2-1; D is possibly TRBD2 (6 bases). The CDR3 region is CASSSFSGAYNEQFF. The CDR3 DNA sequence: TGCGCCAGCAGCTCATTTAGCGGAGCCTACAATGAGCAGTTCTTC.